The source of this TCR beta chain is a study of shared clonotypes between healthy human individuals. Study-level results: Relative to memory subsets, naive subsets generally showed larger estimated richness. The sampled material consisted only of blood, and tissue repertoires are likely to differ. A reduction in generation probabilities was seen for non-shared clonotypes relative to those shared by all four donors.

Profiled with immunoSEQ multiplex PCR; TCRdb holds only in-frame clones, not every one. In the table there are about 820,000 clones, 80% to 95% of which are singletons. Terminally differentiated effector memory CD45RA+ cells were excluded from the naive CD8 cells, which were CD45RO-negative and positively selected for CCR7. A single count supports this clone. Antigen unknown. Germline V CDR1 and CDR2: PRHDT, FYEKMQ (reference sequence). The length of the CDR3 is 13 residues. The ends lost 5 bases at V and 8 bases at J; junction bases unmatched: 4. This chain joins TRBV13 and TRBJ1-2; 11 bases agree with TRBD1. The TCR was taken from a young man in good health. Sequenced sample: naive CD8+ T cells sorted from blood. CDR3 sequence reads: CASSVGTGGGYTF. The CDR3 DNA reads as TGTGCCAGCAGCGTCGGGACAGGGGGAGGCTACACCTTC.